This T cell receptor (beta chain) was identified during a study of prognosis after radiotherapy for stage I lung cancer. This clonotype was observed many times. The authors amplified TCR beta CDR3 from genomic DNA using two-round multiplex PCR. Gene-specific primers for each TRBV and TRBJ gene drove first-round PCR. TCRdb re-called the multiplex PCR reads with MiXCR, one entry per CDR3 protein. This sample carries more than 30,000 distinct CDR3 sequences, about 33% of them seen once, and the ten largest clones take 33%. V trimming: 6 bases; J trimming: 2 bases; junction bases outside the gene matches: 4. This CDR3 is 15 amino acids long. In germline, CDR1 is MNHNS, CDR2 SASEGT.

The sequenced sample was PBMCs, obtained before or after stereotactic body radiation therapy (not recorded which). This receptor was obtained from a donor at least 50 years old with non-small cell lung cancer. The chain has TRBV6-1 and TRBJ2-3, with 11 bases matching TRBD2. The CDR3 nucleotides read TGTGCCAGCAGACTAGCGGGAGAACTCACAGATACGCAGTATTTT. Its protein product is CASRLAGELTDTQYF.